This T cell receptor (beta chain) was found in a study of blood T cell repertoires in COVID-19. The germline V gene encodes CDR1 SGHRS and CDR2 YFSETQ. The CDR3 has 15 residues. Trimming cost V 0 bases and J 5 bases, with 14 bases left between them. Using immunoSEQ multiplex PCR, the repertoire was profiled, and TCRdb retains in-frame clones only, with some absent. The data hold hundreds of thousands of clones, with about 88% observed a single time. V usage is TRBV5-1 and J usage is TRBJ1-1, with D perhaps matching TRBD1 (6 bases). The sample taken for sequencing was peripheral blood. This clonotype was sampled from a woman between 70 and 85 years old with COVID-19, enrolled during active disease. The CDR3: CASSLVYGQQTEAFF. The CDR3 DNA reads TGCGCCAGCAGCTTGGTTTACGGACAGCAGACTGAAGCTTTCTTT.